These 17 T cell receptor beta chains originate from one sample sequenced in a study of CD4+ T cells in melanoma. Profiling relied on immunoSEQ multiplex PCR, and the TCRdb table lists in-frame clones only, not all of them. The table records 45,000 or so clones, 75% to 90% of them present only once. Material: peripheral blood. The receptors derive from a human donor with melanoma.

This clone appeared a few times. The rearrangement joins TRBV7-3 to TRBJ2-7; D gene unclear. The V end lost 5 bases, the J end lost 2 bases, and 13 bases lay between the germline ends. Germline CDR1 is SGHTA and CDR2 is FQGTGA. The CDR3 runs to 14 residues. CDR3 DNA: TGTGCCAGCAGCACCCAGACCGGAACCTACGAGCAGTACTTC. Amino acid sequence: CASSTQTGTYEQYF.

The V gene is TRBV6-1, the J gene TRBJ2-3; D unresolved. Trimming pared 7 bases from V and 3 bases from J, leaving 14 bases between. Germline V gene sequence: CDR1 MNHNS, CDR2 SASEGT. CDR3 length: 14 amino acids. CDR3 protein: CASTPRRATDTQYF. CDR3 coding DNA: TGTGCCAGCACCCCTCGAAGGGCTACAGATACGCAGTATTTT.

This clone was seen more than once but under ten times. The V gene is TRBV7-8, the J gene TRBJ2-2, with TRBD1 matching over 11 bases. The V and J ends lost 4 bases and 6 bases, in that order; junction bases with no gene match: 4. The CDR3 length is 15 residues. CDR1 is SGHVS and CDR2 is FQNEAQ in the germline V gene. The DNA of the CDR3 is TGTGCCAGCAGCTCTCCGGGACAGGGGGCCGGGGAGCTGTTTTTT. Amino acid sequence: CASSSPGQGAGELFF.

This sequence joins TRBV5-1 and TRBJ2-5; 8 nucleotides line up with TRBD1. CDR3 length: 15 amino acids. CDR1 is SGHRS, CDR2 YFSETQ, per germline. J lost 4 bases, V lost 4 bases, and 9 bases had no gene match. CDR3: CASSTGQGERETQYF. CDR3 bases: TGCGCCAGCAGCACCGGACAGGGAGAGAGAGAGACCCAGTACTTC.

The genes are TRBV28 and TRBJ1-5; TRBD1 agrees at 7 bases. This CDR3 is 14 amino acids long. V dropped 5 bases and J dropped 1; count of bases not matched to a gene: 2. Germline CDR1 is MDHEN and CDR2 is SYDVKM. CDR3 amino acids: CASSHRGSNQPQHF. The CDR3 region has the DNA TGTGCCAGCAGTCACAGGGGAAGCAATCAGCCCCAGCATTTT.

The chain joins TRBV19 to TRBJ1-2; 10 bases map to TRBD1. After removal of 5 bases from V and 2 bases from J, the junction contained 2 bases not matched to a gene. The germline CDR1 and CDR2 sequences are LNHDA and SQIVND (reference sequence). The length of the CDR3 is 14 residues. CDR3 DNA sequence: TGTGCCAGTAGTTTGACAGGGGGCAACTATGGCTACACCTTC. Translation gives CASSLTGGNYGYTF.

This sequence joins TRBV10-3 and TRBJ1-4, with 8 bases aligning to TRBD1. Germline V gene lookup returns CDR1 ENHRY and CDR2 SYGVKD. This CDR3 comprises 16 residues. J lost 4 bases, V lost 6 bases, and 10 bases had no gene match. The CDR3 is CAISPGQGVINEKLFF. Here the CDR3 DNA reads TGTGCCATCAGCCCCGGACAGGGAGTTATTAATGAAAAACTGTTTTTT.

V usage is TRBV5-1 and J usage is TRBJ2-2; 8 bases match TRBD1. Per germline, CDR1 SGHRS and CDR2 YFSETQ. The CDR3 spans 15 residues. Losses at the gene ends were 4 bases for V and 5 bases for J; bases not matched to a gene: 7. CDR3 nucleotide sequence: TGCGCCAGCAGCCGAGGAGGACAGGGAACCGGGGAGCTGTTTTTT. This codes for CASSRGGQGTGELFF.

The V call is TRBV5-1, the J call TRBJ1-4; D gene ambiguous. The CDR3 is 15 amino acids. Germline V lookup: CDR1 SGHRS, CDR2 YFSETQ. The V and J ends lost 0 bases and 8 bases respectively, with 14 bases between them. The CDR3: CASSLEPARGEKLFF. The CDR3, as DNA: TGCGCCAGCAGCTTGGAGCCAGCCCGGGGAGAAAAACTGTTTTTT.

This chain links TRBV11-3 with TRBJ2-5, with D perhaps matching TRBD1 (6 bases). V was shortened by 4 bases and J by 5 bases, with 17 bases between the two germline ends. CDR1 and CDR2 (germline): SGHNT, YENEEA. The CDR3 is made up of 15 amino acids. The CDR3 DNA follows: TGTGCCAGCAGCTCCGAGACAGGTCCGGGGGAGACCCAGTACTTC. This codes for CASSSETGPGETQYF.

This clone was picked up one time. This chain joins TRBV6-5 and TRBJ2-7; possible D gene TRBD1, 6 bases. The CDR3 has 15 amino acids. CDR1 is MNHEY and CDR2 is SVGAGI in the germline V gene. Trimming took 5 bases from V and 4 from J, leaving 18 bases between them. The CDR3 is CASSHEGRGTYEQYF. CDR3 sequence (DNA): TGTGCCAGCAGTCACGAGGGCAGGGGAACGTACGAGCAGTACTTC.

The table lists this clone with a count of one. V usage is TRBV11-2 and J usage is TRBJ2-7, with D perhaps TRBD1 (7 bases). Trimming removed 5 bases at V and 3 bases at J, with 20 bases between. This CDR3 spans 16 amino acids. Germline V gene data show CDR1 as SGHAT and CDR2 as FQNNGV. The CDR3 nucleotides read TGTGCCAGCAGCGTCCGCCCCAGGGGGAGGAGCTACGAGCAGTACTTC. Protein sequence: CASSVRPRGRSYEQYF.

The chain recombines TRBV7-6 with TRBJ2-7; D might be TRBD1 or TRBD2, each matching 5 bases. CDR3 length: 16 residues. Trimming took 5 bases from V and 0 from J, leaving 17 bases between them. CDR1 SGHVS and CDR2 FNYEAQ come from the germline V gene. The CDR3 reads CASSQPWGSSSYEQYF. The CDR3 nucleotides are TGTGCCAGCAGCCAACCCTGGGGGTCGAGCTCCTACGAGCAGTACTTC.

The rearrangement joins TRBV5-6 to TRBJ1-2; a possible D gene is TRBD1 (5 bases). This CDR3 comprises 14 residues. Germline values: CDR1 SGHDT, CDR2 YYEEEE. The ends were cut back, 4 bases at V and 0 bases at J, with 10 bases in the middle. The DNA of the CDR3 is TGTGCCAGCAGCGTCAGGGTAGCTAACTATGGCTACACCTTC. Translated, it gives CASSVRVANYGYTF.

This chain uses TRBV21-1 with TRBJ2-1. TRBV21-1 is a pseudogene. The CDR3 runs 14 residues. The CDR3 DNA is TGTGCCAGCAGCAAAGTGGATGGAAACAATGAGCAGTTCTTC. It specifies CASSKVDGNNEQFF.

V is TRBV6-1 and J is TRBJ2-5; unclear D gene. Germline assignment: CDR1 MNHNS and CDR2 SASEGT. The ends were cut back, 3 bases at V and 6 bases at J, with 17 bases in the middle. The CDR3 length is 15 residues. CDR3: CASSDPHPSKKTQYF. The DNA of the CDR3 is TGTGCCAGCAGTGACCCCCACCCCTCAAAAAAGACCCAGTACTTC.

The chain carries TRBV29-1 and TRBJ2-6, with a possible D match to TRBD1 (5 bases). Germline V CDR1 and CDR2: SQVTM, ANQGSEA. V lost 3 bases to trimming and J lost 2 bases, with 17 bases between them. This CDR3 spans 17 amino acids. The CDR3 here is CSVEGRQGGTGANVLTF. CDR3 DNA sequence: TGCAGCGTTGAGGGGCGGCAGGGTGGGACTGGGGCCAACGTCCTGACTTTC.